The 27 T cell receptor beta chains below were found in one sample sequenced in a study of response to subunit inactivated influenza vaccine. One entry per CDR3 protein results from TCRdb running MiXCR on the RT-PCR reads. Among approximately 520,000 distinct CDR3 sequences listed, 25% were seen once. The specimen comprised CD4+ T cells sorted from PBMCs, sampled approximately 5 days after vaccination. The receptor set was obtained from a man aged 50-60 years who received an inactivated influenza vaccine.

The chain has TRBV12-3 or TRBV12-4 and TRBJ1-5, with 9 bases identical to TRBD1. After removal of 3 bases from V and 1 base from J, the junction contained 4 bases not matched to a gene. The CDR3 runs to 16 residues. CDR3 in amino acids: CASSFAGQGSNQPQHF. The CDR3 DNA sequence: TGTGCCAGCAGTTTCGCGGGACAGGGAAGCAATCAGCCCCAGCATTTT.

This clonotype was found a few times. In nucleotides, the CDR3 is TGTGCCAGCAGCCAAACTAGGACGAGCTCCTACGAGCAGTACTTC. Protein sequence: CASSQTRTSSYEQYF. This rearrangement joins TRBV7-8 to TRBJ2-7; a weak D match, TRBD2 (5 bases). Trimming removed 5 bases at V and 0 bases at J, with 14 bases between. From germline, CDR1 is SGHVS and CDR2 FQNEAQ. The CDR3 extends over 15 amino acids. The complete variable domain, with remaining parts taken from reference TRBV7-8 and TRBJ2-7, reads GAGVSQSPRYKVAKRGQDVALRCDPISGHVSLFWYQQALGQGPEFLTYFQNEAQLDKSGLPSDRFFAERPEGSVSTLKIQRTQQEDSAVYLCASSQTRTSSYEQYFGPGTRLTVT.

The V and J genes are TRBV27 and TRBJ2-1; 8 bases map to TRBD2. The trim removed 5 bases at V and 0 bases at J, leaving 6 bases unmatched. The CDR3 sequence is 16 residues long. CDR1 MNHEY and CDR2 SMNVEV come from the germline V gene (reference sequence). The chain's CDR3 is CASSGKLAASYNEQFF. CDR3 DNA sequence: TGTGCCAGCAGTGGTAAACTAGCGGCCTCCTACAATGAGCAGTTCTTC.

J is TRBJ1-1 and V is TRBV11-2; D not resolved. The ends were cut back, 0 bases at V and 10 bases at J, with 12 bases in the middle. Germline CDR1 and CDR2: SGHAT and FQNNGV. The CDR3 is made up of 13 amino acids. The CDR3 reads CASSLDRRQAAFF. The CDR3 DNA is TGTGCCAGCAGCTTAGATCGCCGGCAGGCAGCTTTCTTT.

A few counts support this clonotype. The chain uses TRBV20-1 and TRBJ2-5; TRBD1 matches 8 bases. This CDR3 is built from 15 residues. Trimming cost V 3 bases and J 2 bases; bases outside gene matches: 8. CDR1 is DFQATT, CDR2 SNEGSKA, per germline (reference sequence). CDR3 residues: CSASRGTGQQETQYF. For the CDR3, the DNA is TGCAGTGCTAGCCGGGGGACAGGCCAACAAGAGACCCAGTACTTC.

The rearrangement uses TRBV5-5 and TRBJ2-5; D unclear. The V gene's germline CDR1 is SGHKS and CDR2 YYEKEE (reference sequence). The V gene lost 0 bases and the J gene lost 4 bases, with 13 bases spanning the gap. The CDR3 is made up of 15 amino acids. This CDR3 reads CASSLDRQPGETQYF. The CDR3 nucleotides are TGTGCCAGCAGCTTGGATAGGCAGCCTGGAGAGACCCAGTACTTC.

This clonotype was seen ten or more times. V gene TRBV5-1 combines with J gene TRBJ2-1; D uncertain. CDR3 size: 17 residues. V was cut by 3 bases and J by 1 base, with 17 bases left in between. The germline CDR1 and CDR2 sequences are SGHRS and YFSETQ. This CDR3 is CASSSPVGQGSYNEQFF. CDR3 coding DNA: TGCGCCAGCAGCTCCCCGGTAGGTCAAGGGTCCTACAATGAGCAGTTCTTC.

The chain recombines TRBV5-1 with TRBJ2-5; no clear D. The CDR3 contains 14 residues. Germline V CDR1 and CDR2: SGHRS, YFSETQ. Between the trimmed V and J ends, which lost 7 bases and 2 bases, there was a span of 15 bases. The CDR3 loop is CASAPEDHQETQYF. Written as DNA, the CDR3 is TGCGCCAGCGCTCCGGAAGACCATCAAGAGACCCAGTACTTC.

This clonotype showed up just a few times. The chain is built from TRBV10-3 and TRBJ2-2; 9 bases match TRBD2. The germline gives CDR1 ENHRY, CDR2 SYGVKD. V shed 6 bases and J 4 bases; nucleotides not matched to a gene: 6. The CDR3 sequence is 15 residues long. CDR3 in DNA: TGTGCCATCAGCCCGGGACTAGCCCTCACCGGGGAGCTGTTTTTT. Protein sequence: CAISPGLALTGELFF.

Ten or more counts support this clonotype. The J gene is TRBJ1-5, the V gene TRBV12-3 or TRBV12-4; D is possibly TRBD1 (5 bases). The CDR3 sequence is 13 residues long. The V gene lost 4 bases and the J gene lost 5 bases, with 9 bases spanning the gap. CDR3 sequence: CASSWDGDQPQHF. CDR3 in DNA: TGTGCCAGCAGTTGGGACGGGGATCAGCCCCAGCATTTT.

This clonotype was seen just once. The chain links TRBV10-3 to TRBJ2-7, with TRBD1 matching 8 bases. Germline V lookup: CDR1 ENHRY, CDR2 SYGVKD. The CDR3 runs to 12 residues. The ends lost 6 bases at V and 6 bases at J; junction bases unmatched: 4. The CDR3 protein is CAISGQGPEQYF. The DNA of the CDR3 is TGTGCCATCAGCGGACAGGGTCCCGAGCAGTACTTC.

The genes are TRBV20-1 and TRBJ2-1; no clear D gene. V was clipped by 5 bases and J by 9 bases, with 17 bases between them. CDR1 is DFQATT, CDR2 SNEGSKA, per germline (reference sequence). This CDR3 has 13 residues. The CDR3 DNA follows: TGCAGTGCTTCTCAAGCTGTGGGCGTTGAGCAGTTCTTC. Encoded protein: CSASQAVGVEQFF.

This clonotype was found a few times. This chain links TRBV7-9 with TRBJ2-1; the match to TRBD2 covers 12 bases. The CDR3 has 17 amino acids. Germline V gene lookup returns CDR1 SEHNR and CDR2 FQNEAQ (reference sequence). V shed 6 bases and J 0 bases; nucleotides not matched to a gene: 6. The CDR3 DNA reads as TGTGCCAGCAGTCTACTAGCGGGAGGACGCTCCTACAATGAGCAGTTCTTC. Amino acid sequence: CASSLLAGGRSYNEQFF.

The chain employs TRBV12-3 or TRBV12-4 and TRBJ2-7, with D tentatively TRBD2 (6 bases). This CDR3 has 15 residues. Trimming took off 6 bases at V and 2 bases at J, with 17 bases between the two ends. CDR3 sequence reads: CASSPAGRITYEQYF. The DNA for the CDR3 is TGTGCCAGCAGCCCCGCCGGGAGAATAACCTACGAGCAGTACTTC.

The chain carries TRBV12-3 or TRBV12-4 and TRBJ2-4; D is perhaps TRBD1 (5 bases). Trimming removed 6 bases at V and 0 bases at J, with 15 bases between. The CDR3 is 16 amino acids. The CDR3 sequence: CASSSGLQGAKNIQYF. CDR3 nucleotide sequence: TGTGCCAGCAGCTCCGGGCTCCAGGGAGCCAAAAACATTCAGTACTTC.

This clonotype was recorded many times. This sequence joins TRBV27 and TRBJ2-3; D is unresolved. The CDR3 is 15 amino acids. V was pared by 7 bases and J by 4 bases, with 18 bases between. CDR1 MNHEY and CDR2 SMNVEV come from the germline V gene (reference sequence). In DNA form, the CDR3 reads TGTGCCAGCATGGGTAAAGGGTTCACCGCAGATACGCAGTATTTT. Protein sequence: CASMGKGFTADTQYF.

The genes are TRBV9 and TRBJ2-5; a weak D match, TRBD2 (6 bases). The CDR3 extends over 16 amino acids. V gave up 4 bases and J gave up 2 bases, with 18 bases separating them. CDR1 and CDR2 (germline): SGDLS, YYNGEE. The CDR3 DNA follows: TGTGCCAGCAGCTCCCTAAGTGGCGGGGTTCAAGAGACCCAGTACTTC. It yields the protein CASSSLSGGVQETQYF. Supplemented by reference TRBV9 and TRBJ2-5, the full variable domain reads DSGVTQTPKHLITATGQRVTLRCSPRSGDLSVYWYQQSLDQGLQFLIQYYNGEERAKGNILERFSAQQFPDLHSELNLSSLELGDSALYFCASSSLSGGVQETQYFGPGTRLLVL.

This clonotype was counted between two and nine times. The chain carries TRBV12-3 or TRBV12-4 and TRBJ2-7, with 9 bases identical to TRBD2. V dropped 5 bases and J dropped 0; count of bases not matched to a gene: 8. The CDR3 loop spans 16 amino acids. CDR3 nucleotide sequence: TGTGCCAGCAGTAGGGGACTAGCTCAAAGCTCCTACGAGCAGTACTTC. The encoded protein is CASSRGLAQSSYEQYF.

V and J are TRBV15 and TRBJ2-2; D is unresolved. Trimming took off 0 bases at V and 5 bases at J, with 7 bases between the two ends. The CDR3 consists of 14 residues. Germline V CDR1 and CDR2: LNHNV, YYDKDF (reference sequence). The CDR3 spells CATSRDRATGELFF. In nucleotides, the CDR3 is TGTGCCACCAGCAGAGATCGAGCTACCGGGGAGCTGTTTTTT. Supplemented by reference TRBV15 and TRBJ2-2, the full variable domain reads DAMVIQNPRYQVTQFGKPVTLSCSQTLNHNVMYWYQQKSSQAPKLLFHYYDKDFNNEADTPDNFQSRRPNTSFCFLDIRSPGLGDTAMYLCATSRDRATGELFFGEGSRLTVL.

This clonotype has at least ten counts. The genes are TRBV6-2 or TRBV6-3 and TRBJ2-3, with 10 bases identical to TRBD2. The CDR3 is 16 residues long. V was clipped by 8 bases and J by 5 bases; unmatched bases: 13. CDR1 and CDR2 (germline): MNHEY, SVGEGT. In nucleotides, the CDR3 is TGTGCCAGCTCCCAGCCCAGCGGGAGGGCCAGAGATACGCAGTATTTT. Translating it yields CASSQPSGRARDTQYF.

CDR3 in DNA: TGCGCCAGCAGCCTGATTCCACGGGATACGCAGTATTTT. It specifies CASSLIPRDTQYF. V gene TRBV5-1 combines with J gene TRBJ2-3; no firm D call. Trimming cost V 4 bases and J 6 bases, with 12 bases left between them. The CDR3 totals 13 residues. The germline gives CDR1 SGHRS, CDR2 YFSETQ.

The V and J genes are TRBV10-3 and TRBJ2-5; TRBD2 matches 9 bases. Germline CDR1 ENHRY, CDR2 SYGVKD. V shed 6 bases and J 4 bases; nucleotides not matched to a gene: 21. This CDR3 has 19 residues. The CDR3 bases are TGTGCCATCAGCCCCACTAGCGGGCGGGCCAGTGGGGAGGGAGAGACCCAGTACTTC. This codes for CAISPTSGRASGEGETQYF.

Only a few counts were recorded for this clonotype. For the CDR3, the DNA is TGTGCCATCAGTGAGCGGCGAACTGGAAACACCATATATTTT. Translating it yields CAISERRTGNTIYF. V is TRBV10-3 and J is TRBJ1-3; D gene ambiguous. This CDR3 is 14 amino acids long. Germline CDR1 is ENHRY and CDR2 is SYGVKD. V lost 2 bases to trimming and J lost 2 bases, with 7 bases between them.

The rearrangement uses TRBV7-2 and TRBJ1-5, with a weak D call TRBD1 (6 bases). The CDR3 contains 14 residues. V gave up 5 bases and J gave up 3 bases, with 11 bases separating them. Germline V gene data show CDR1 as SGHTA and CDR2 as FQGNSA. The CDR3 spells CASSPQGFNQPQHF. CDR3 coding DNA: TGTGCCAGCAGCCCACAGGGATTCAATCAGCCCCAGCATTTT.

The CDR3 protein is CSAGAGWQETQYF. In DNA form, the CDR3 reads TGCAGTGCGGGGGCGGGTTGGCAAGAGACCCAGTACTTC. The chain combines TRBV20-1 with TRBJ2-5; D perhaps matches TRBD1 (6 bases). Germline V CDR1 and CDR2: DFQATT, SNEGSKA (reference sequence). Trimming removed 6 bases at V and 2 bases at J, with 13 bases between. The CDR3 totals 13 residues.

The CDR3 loop is CASSRGGGSETQYF. CDR3 in DNA: TGTGCCAGCAGCCGAGGTGGGGGCTCCGAGACCCAGTACTTC. The chain uses TRBV5-6 and TRBJ2-5, with D possibly TRBD1 on 6 matching bases. The V gene's germline CDR1 is SGHDT and CDR2 YYEEEE. The V gene lost 4 bases and the J gene lost 5 bases, with 15 bases spanning the gap. CDR3 length: 14 amino acids.

The gene calls are TRBV7-2 and TRBJ2-1; 10 positions match TRBD2. CDR3 length equals 15 residues. From germline, CDR1 is SGHTA and CDR2 FQGNSA. With V trimmed by 5 bases and J by 4 bases, 5 bases remained unmatched. The CDR3 loop is CASSVPSGGYNEQFF. Here the CDR3 DNA reads TGTGCCAGCAGCGTACCTAGCGGGGGATACAATGAGCAGTTCTTC.